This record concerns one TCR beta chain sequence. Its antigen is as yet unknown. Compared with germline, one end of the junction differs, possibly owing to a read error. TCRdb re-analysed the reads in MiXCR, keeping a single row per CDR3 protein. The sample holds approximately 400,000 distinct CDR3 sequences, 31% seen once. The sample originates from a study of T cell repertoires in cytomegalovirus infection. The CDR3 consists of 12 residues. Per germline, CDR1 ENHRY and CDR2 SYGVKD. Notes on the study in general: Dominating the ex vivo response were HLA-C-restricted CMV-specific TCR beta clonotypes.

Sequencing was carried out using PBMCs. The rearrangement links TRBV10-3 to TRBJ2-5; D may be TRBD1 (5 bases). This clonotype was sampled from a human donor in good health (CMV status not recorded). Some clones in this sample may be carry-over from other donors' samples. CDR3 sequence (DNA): TGTGCCATCAGGGGGCCCCAAGTGACCCAGTACTTC. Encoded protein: CAIRGPQVTQYF.